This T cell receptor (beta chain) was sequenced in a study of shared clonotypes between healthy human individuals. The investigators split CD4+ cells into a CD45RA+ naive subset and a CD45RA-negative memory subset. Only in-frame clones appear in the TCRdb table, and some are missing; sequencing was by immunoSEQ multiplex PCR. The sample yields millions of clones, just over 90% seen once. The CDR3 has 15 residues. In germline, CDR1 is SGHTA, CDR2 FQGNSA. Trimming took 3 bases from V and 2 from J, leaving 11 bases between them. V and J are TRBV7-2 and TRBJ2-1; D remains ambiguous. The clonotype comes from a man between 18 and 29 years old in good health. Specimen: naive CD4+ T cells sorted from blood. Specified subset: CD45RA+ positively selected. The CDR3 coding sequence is TGTGCCAGCAGCTTGGGCGGTTTTCCCTACAATGAGCAGTTCTTC. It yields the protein CASSLGGFPYNEQFF. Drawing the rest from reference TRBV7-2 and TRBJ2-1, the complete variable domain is GAGVSQSPSNKVTEKGKDVELRCDPISGHTALYWYRQSLGQGLEFLIYFQGNSAPDKSGLPSDRFSAERTGGSVSTLTIQRTQQEDSAVYLCASSLGGFPYNEQFFGPGTRLTVL.